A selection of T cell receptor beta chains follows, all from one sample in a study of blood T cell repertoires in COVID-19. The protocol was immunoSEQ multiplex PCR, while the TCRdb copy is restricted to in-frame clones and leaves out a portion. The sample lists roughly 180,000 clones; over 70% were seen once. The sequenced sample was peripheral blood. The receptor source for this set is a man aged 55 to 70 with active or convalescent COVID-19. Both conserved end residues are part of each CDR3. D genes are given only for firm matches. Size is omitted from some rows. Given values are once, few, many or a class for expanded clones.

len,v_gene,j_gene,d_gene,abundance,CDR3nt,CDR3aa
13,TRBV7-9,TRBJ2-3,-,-,TGTGCCAGCAGCTCCACAGGCACAGATACGCAGTATTTT,CASSSTGTDTQYF
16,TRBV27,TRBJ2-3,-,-,TGTGCCAGCAGTCCCTTGAGAGGGCTAGTGATCGATACGCAGTATTTT,CASSPLRGLVIDTQYF
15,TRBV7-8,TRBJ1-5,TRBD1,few,TGTGCCAGCAGCAACGACAGGGGCTGGAATCAGCCCCAGCATTTT,CASSNDRGWNQPQHF
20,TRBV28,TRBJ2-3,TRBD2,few,TGTGCCAGCAGTTTAGTGGTGGGACTAGCGGTACAATCTAGCACAGATACGCAGTATTTT,CASSLVVGLAVQSSTDTQYF
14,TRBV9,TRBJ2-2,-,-,TGTGCCAGCAGGGCAACGCCGAACACCGGGGAGCTGTTTTTT,CASRATPNTGELFF
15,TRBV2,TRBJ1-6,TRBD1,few,TGTGCCAGCAGCCCTCAGGGGGGACGGGGCTCACCCCTCCACTTT,CASSPQGGRGSPLHF
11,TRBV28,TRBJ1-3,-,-,TGTGCCAGCAGTTTCCAATACACCATATATTTT,CASSFQYTIYF
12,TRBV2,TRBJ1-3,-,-,TGTGCCAGCGTGAAGCGTGGAGACACCATATATTTT,CASVKRGDTIYF
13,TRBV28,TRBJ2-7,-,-,TGTGCCACGCGCTCCACTTCTCCCTACGAGCAGTACTTC,CATRSTSPYEQYF
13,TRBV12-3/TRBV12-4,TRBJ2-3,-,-,TGTGCCAGCAGTATGTCAGGGGCAGATACGCAGTATTTT,CASSMSGADTQYF
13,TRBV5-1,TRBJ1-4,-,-,TGCGCCAGCCAGAAGGACAGCTTTGGGGGACTGTTTTTT,CASQKDSFGGLFF
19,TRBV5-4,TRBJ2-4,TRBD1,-,TGTGCCAGCAGCCCCAGGAGGGGACAGGGATTCGGGTCCAAAAACATTCAGTACTTC,CASSPRRGQGFGSKNIQYF
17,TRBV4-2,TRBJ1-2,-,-,TGTGCCAGCAGCCAAGATAAGGGTCACCCTACAGGCTATGGCTACACCTTC,CASSQDKGHPTGYGYTF
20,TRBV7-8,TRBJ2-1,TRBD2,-,TGTGCCAGCAGCTCTCGGGTAGGGGGCCTAGCGGGAGTCCTCCCGAATGAGCAGTTCTTC,CASSSRVGGLAGVLPNEQFF
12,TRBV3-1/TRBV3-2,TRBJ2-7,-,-,TGTGCCAGCAGCCAAGTAGAGGGCGAGCAGTACTTC,CASSQVEGEQYF
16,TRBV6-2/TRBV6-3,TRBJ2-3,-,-,TGTGCCAGCAGCCGAAGTCACAGGTCACGTAAGGTGTCGCAGTATTTT,CASSRSHRSRKVSQYF
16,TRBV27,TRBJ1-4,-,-,TGTGCCAGCAGTCTACGCAGGGATACCACTAATGAAAAACTGTTTTTT,CASSLRRDTTNEKLFF
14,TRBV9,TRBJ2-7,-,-,TGTGCCAGCAGCGCAGGAGGGGGGGGCTACGAGCAGTACTTC,CASSAGGGGYEQYF
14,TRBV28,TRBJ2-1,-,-,TGTGCCAGCAGTCGCCCCGGGGGATCGAATGAGCAGTTCTTC,CASSRPGGSNEQFF
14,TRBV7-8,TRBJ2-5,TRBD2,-,TGTGCCAGCAGCCGGGGGGGGCACCAAGAGACCCAGTACTTC,CASSRGGHQETQYF
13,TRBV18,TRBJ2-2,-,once,TGTGCCAGCTCACTCCGGGTCACCGGGGAGCTGTTTTTT,CASSLRVTGELFF
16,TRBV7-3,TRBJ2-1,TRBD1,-,TGTGCCAGCAGCTTATCGGGACAGGGGGAGGACAATGAGCAGTTCTTC,CASSLSGQGEDNEQFF
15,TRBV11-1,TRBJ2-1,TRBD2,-,TGTGCCAGCAGCACAACTAGCGGGAAAAACAATGAGCAGTTCTTC,CASSTTSGKNNEQFF
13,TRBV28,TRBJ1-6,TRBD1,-,TGTGCCAGCAGGGACAGGGGAAGTTCACCCCTCCACTTT,CASRDRGSSPLHF
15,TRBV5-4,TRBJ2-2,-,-,TGTGCCAGCAGCTTGACGGGAGTGCGCACCGGGGAGCTGTTTTTT,CASSLTGVRTGELFF
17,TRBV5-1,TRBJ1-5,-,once,TGCGCCAGCAGCCTGACTCAGGGAGGGGTGAGCAATCAGCCCCAGCATTTT,CASSLTQGGVSNQPQHF
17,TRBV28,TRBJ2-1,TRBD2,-,TGTGCCAGCTGTCCTCCTTTCGGGGTGGGGGCGGGGGGGGAGCAGTTCTTC,CASCPPFGVGAGGEQFF
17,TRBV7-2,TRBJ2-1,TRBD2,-,TGTGCCAGCAGCTTAGCGAGACTAGCGCTCTCCTACAATGAGCAGTTCTTC,CASSLARLALSYNEQFF
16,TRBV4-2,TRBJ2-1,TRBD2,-,TGTGCCAGCAGCCAAACCTTAAGCGGGAGCTACAATGAGCAGTTCTTC,CASSQTLSGSYNEQFF
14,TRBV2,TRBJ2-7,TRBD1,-,TGTGCCAGCAGTGAAGGGACAGGGGCCTACGAGCAGTACTTC,CASSEGTGAYEQYF
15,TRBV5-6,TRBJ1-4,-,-,TGTGCCAGCAGCTCGGTGGACAGCTATAATGAAAAACTGTTTTTT,CASSSVDSYNEKLFF
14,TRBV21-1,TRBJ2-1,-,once,TGTGCCAGCACCCAGGGAACCGTCTACAATGAGCAGTTCTTC,CASTQGTVYNEQFF
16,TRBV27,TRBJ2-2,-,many,TGTGCCAGCAGTCCCTCCCCGGGACTCCCCCCGGGGGAGCTGTTTTTT,CASSPSPGLPPGELFF
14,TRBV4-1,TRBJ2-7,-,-,TGCGCCAGCAGCCAAGTTGAGGGAACCTACGAGCAGTACTTC,CASSQVEGTYEQYF
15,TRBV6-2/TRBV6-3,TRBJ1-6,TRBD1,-,TGTGCCAGCAGCAGCCCGGGACAGGGCCGCTCACCCCTCCACTTT,CASSSPGQGRSPLHF
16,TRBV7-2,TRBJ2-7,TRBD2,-,TGTGCCAGCAGCAAGTTCGCGGCTAGCGGATCCTACGAGCAGTACTTC,CASSKFAASGSYEQYF
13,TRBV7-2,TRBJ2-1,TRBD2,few,TGTGCCAGCAGCTTTCGTGCGGGAGATGAGCAGTTCTTC,CASSFRAGDEQFF
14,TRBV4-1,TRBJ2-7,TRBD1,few,TGCGCCAGCAGCGCTGACAGGGGGTCGGACGAGCAGTACTTC,CASSADRGSDEQYF
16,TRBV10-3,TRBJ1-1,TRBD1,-,TGTGCCATCAGTCCGGGACAGGGGGCAATGAACACTGAAGCTTTCTTT,CAISPGQGAMNTEAFF
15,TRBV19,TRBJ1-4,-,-,TGTGCCAGTAGTATAGAGGAGGGCTCGCATGAAAAACTGTTTTTT,CASSIEEGSHEKLFF
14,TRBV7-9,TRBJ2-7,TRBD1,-,TGTGCCAGCAGCTCCCTTGGGGACAGGGACGAGCAGTACTTC,CASSSLGDRDEQYF
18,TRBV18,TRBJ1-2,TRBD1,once,TGTGCCAGCTCACCGATCGGACAGGGGGCGACGGCAAACTATGGCTACACCTTC,CASSPIGQGATANYGYTF
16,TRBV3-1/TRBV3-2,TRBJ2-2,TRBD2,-,TGTGCCAGCAGCACACCTACTAGCGGGAGGGCCGGGGAGCTGTTTTTT,CASSTPTSGRAGELFF
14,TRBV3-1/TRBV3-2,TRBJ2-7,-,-,TGTGCCAGCAGCCAGCAGGGCTTGGCGGAGGAGCAGTACTTC,CASSQQGLAEEQYF